This T cell receptor beta chain comes out of a study of PD-L1 blockade in urothelial cancer (dated by TCRdb to the late 2010s). Concerning the study at large: Every patient began therapy at some point between 2013 and 2015 and was given atezolizumab 1,200 mg intravenously every 3 weeks. Several patients reached durable clinical benefit, while around 19 patients did not. The study was an exploratory multi-omic analysis of somatic, immune and clinical correlates of response to PD-L1 blockade with atezolizumab in urothelial cancer. Patients had an ECOG performance status of 0 or 1 and had received between 0 and 3 prior chemotherapy regimens. Durable clinical benefit was defined as a progression-free survival longer than 6 months, and TCR features were additionally tested against progression-free survival and overall survival. Blood samples gave a median of around 140,000 T cells and 80,000 or so unique TCRs, with a median clonality of approximately 0.08. Blood samples were analyzed at two time points: 3 weeks after treatment start (second dose) and 6 weeks after treatment start. About 85% of the 29 patients were identified as males with urothelial cancer of bladder origin, and a prior smoking history was reported by 18 of 29 patients. In the same patients, pretreatment tumors underwent whole exome sequencing and RNA sequencing in addition to TCR sequencing. Pretreatment tumor samples, along with matched peripheral blood serially collected before and after atezolizumab treatment, were subjected to TCR sequencing. Pretreatment blood TCR-seq was available for 27 to 30 patients, at least one posttreatment blood collection was obtained for 24 patients, and tumor TCR-seq was available for 24 patients. What the work shows at the level of the full study, not this receptor alone: Because the sample size was small (n of about 29) and many exploratory analyses were performed, the results are intended to be hypothesis-generating. At 3 weeks after the start of treatment, tumor-associated TCR clones in peripheral blood had expanded more in patients with durable benefit (n ≈ 24, p = 0.022). A pretreatment peripheral blood TCR clonality below the median was linked to improved progression-free and overall survival.

A word on this clone: The antigen it recognizes is unknown. No base quality values were provided; no much bigger clone lies one nucleotide off.

Each PCR received spiked-in synthetic TCR analog templates so that absolute template abundance could be estimated from read counts. The immunoSEQ assay used bias-controlled V and J gene primers to amplify TCRbeta CDR3 regions from genomic DNA. Sequencing of rearranged TCRbeta segments was done at approximately 20X coverage. On the authors' methods: Sequencing errors were corrected by clustering and CDR3s were annotated against IMGT to assign V, D and J genes. Out-of-frame and stop-codon sequences were excluded, and only productive TCRbeta rearrangements were used in downstream analyses. Clonality was calculated as one minus the Shannon entropy normalized by the log of the number of unique productive sequences. Fisher's exact test with Benjamini-Hochberg correction, at a threshold of adjusted p below 0.01, was used to find clones that differed between time points or between blood and tumor. In its TCRdb copy, this immuneACCESS table keeps in-frame sequences only and misses some clones. Where compared with another copy, unresolved V genes explain less than half of these, and the others have no known cause. The DNA gave D and trimming, while V, J and clone size come from that table. For this sample there are 40,000 to 60,000 clones; approximately 80% appear just once. The top ten hold over 8.5% of the sample.

Cut back by 11 bases and 9 bases, the V and J ends lie 20 bases apart. From a lookup of the germline V gene, CDR1 and CDR2 are MDHEN and SYDVKM. Measured from the cysteine to the phenylalanine, the CDR3 is 13 residues long. Kept here is only the CDR3 DNA, which spans 39 bases and is read in frame from base 1. The time point label, read with the paper, signifies: peripheral blood 6 weeks after treatment start. The cohort included 29 patients with locally advanced or metastatic urothelial carcinoma who were treated at Memorial Sloan Kettering on a trial protocol. Peripheral blood mononuclear cells were collected pretreatment and during treatment, with between 1 and 8 total time points obtained per patient. The Qiagen DNeasy Blood extraction kit was used to purify genomic DNA from total PBMCs and tumor samples. PBMCs were collected pretreatment and during treatment, and were isolated and stored as previously described.

The receptor chain draws on TRBV28 and TRBJ2-1; the D region possibly corresponds to TRBD2 (6 bases align). The sequence was obtained from a man in his sixties or seventies with urothelial cancer. The sample here was PBMCs, taken around atezolizumab (anti-PD-L1) treatment. The DNA sequence reads TGTGCCGGACGGGACTCGGAACCCGGTGAGCAGTTCTTC. It specifies CAGRDSEPGEQFF.